This T cell receptor (beta chain) was found in a study of cytomegalovirus exposure and HLA in healthy donors. The PCR contained 60 Vbeta and 13 Jbeta primers. Libraries were prepared by immunoSEQ multiplex PCR; TCRdb keeps only in-frame clonotypes and omits some of them. The top ten clones hold 2.5% to 3% of a sample with 100,000 to 120,000 clones, over 60% of them seen once. Looked up from germline, CDR1 is SNHLY and CDR2 is FYNNEI. CDR3 length: 15 amino acids. Trimming stripped 6 bases from V and 2 bases from J, with 17 bases between. The clonotype originates from a woman aged 60-75 years in good health and CMV-seropositive. The material sequenced was PBMCs. The chain has TRBV2 and TRBJ2-7; a possible D gene is TRBD1 (5 bases). CDR3 protein: CASRKPQGRAYEQYF. The CDR3, as DNA: TGTGCCAGCAGGAAACCCCAGGGTAGGGCCTACGAGCAGTACTTC.